This TCR beta chain was identified during a study of CD8+ T cells in alopecia areata. As for the study in general: Oral tofacitinib (5 to 10 mg twice daily) was administered to treated patients. Findings and caveats of the study: Scalp data also include sequences from resident alphabeta T cells of normal skin. Affected scalp, especially in alopecia totalis/universalis, had a higher clonality than normal scalp did.

It was from alopecia areata patients that lesional scalp punch biopsies and peripheral blood were collected. This clone has just one count. Its antigen is still unknown. The germline V gene has CDR1 SGHRS and CDR2 YFSETQ. V was shortened by 1 base and J by 0 bases, with 8 bases between the two germline ends. This CDR3 has 15 residues. In each case, RNA was isolated and then reverse transcribed into cDNA as the sequencing template. This table comes from immunoSEQ multiplex PCR, and its TCRdb copy is limited to in-frame clones, with some not included. Of about 130,000 clones detected, around three fifths appear once; the ten largest clones hold 4.5%.

The source is a human donor with alopecia areata. The gene calls are TRBV5-1 and TRBJ1-5, with D unclear. The material sequenced was CD4+ T cells sorted from blood, taken at week 0. CDR3 sequence: CASSLQGNSNQPQHF. CDR3 DNA sequence: TGCGCCAGCAGCTTGCAAGGGAATAGCAATCAGCCCCAGCATTTT.